This T cell receptor (beta chain) was found in a study of T cell responses to AZD1222 COVID-19 vaccine. The wider study: Second-dose timings of about 4 or about 12 weeks were pooled. Study-wide results and limits: The donors showed a predominance of white British ancestry and of females, with possible underestimation of clonal diversity.

On this clone: Its cognate antigen is unknown.

The protocol was immunoSEQ multiplex PCR, while the TCRdb copy is restricted to in-frame clones and leaves out a portion. In the table there are some 97,000 clones, about 87% of which are singletons. The CDR3 totals 15 residues. V dropped 0 bases and J dropped 7 bases, with 13 bases sitting between them. Germline V gives CDR1 LGHNA, CDR2 YSLEER. The material sequenced was peripheral blood, taken on day 0 of AZD1222 vaccination. The sequence came from an adult in good health. The V call is TRBV4-3, the J call TRBJ1-5; the D gene is possibly TRBD1 (5 bases). This CDR3 reads CASSQEVGGGQPQHF. For the CDR3, the DNA is TGCGCCAGCAGCCAAGAGGTCGGGGGTGGACAGCCCCAGCATTTT.